What follows are 24 T cell receptor beta chains derived from one specimen sequenced in a study of radiotherapy plus CTLA-4 blockade in lung cancer. Data came from immunoSEQ multiplex PCR; TCRdb stores just in-frame clones and leaves some out. The sample holds about 80,000 clones, 86% seen once. This specimen was peripheral blood, taken from a patient treated with radiotherapy plus ipilimumab. The receptors were gathered from a human donor with non-small cell lung cancer who had a partial response to radiotherapy plus ipilimumab.

The chain joins TRBV25-1 to TRBJ1-6; 7 nucleotides align to TRBD1. The CDR3 is 14 amino acids. The germline CDR1 and CDR2 sequences are MGHDK and SYGVNS. V shed 6 bases and J 6 bases; nucleotides not matched to a gene: 5. CDR3 coding DNA: TGTGCCAGCAGACCGACAGGGCGTAATTCACCCCTCCACTTT. Translating it yields CASRPTGRNSPLHF.

The chain links TRBV13 to TRBJ2-2; TRBD2 matches 12 bases. Looked up from germline, CDR1 is PRHDT and CDR2 is FYEKMQ (reference sequence). V lost 3 bases to trimming and J lost 0 bases; unmatched junction nucleotides: 20. The CDR3 spans 23 residues. The CDR3 DNA is TGTGCCAGCAGCTTTATAATGTTGACTAGCGGGAGTCCCGGACATCCGAACACCGGGGAGCTGTTTTTT. Its translation: CASSFIMLTSGSPGHPNTGELFF. Filled out from reference TRBV13 and TRBJ2-2, the complete variable domain reads AAGVIQSPRHLIKEKRETATLKCYPIPRHDTVYWYQQGPGQDPQFLISFYEKMQSDKGSIPDRFSAQQFSDYHSELNMSSLELGDSALYFCASSFIMLTSGSPGHPNTGELFFGEGSRLTVL.

The chain combines TRBV7-2 with TRBJ1-2, with D perhaps matching TRBD1 (5 bases). The CDR3 totals 15 residues. The germline CDR1 and CDR2 sequences are SGHTA and FQGNSA. Trimming stripped 1 base from V and 4 bases from J, with 13 bases between. Written as DNA, the CDR3 is TGTGCCAGCAGCTTAGGATGGGAGGGGCGCTATGGCTACACCTTC. Its translation: CASSLGWEGRYGYTF.

The V gene is TRBV5-6, the J gene TRBJ2-6; the match to TRBD1 covers 8 bases. The junction had 4 bases not matched to a gene; V was cut back by 1 base and J by 1 base. The CDR3 loop spans 17 amino acids. The V gene's germline CDR1 is SGHDT and CDR2 YYEEEE. The CDR3 sequence is CASSLLRGQSGANVLTF. Written as DNA, the CDR3 is TGTGCCAGCAGCTTGCTCAGGGGGCAGTCTGGGGCCAACGTCCTGACTTTC.

The CDR3 DNA follows: TGTGCCAGTAGTACATACAGGGGCCAAGAGACCCAGTACTTC. Translating it yields CASSTYRGQETQYF. The V and J genes are TRBV19 and TRBJ2-5; TRBD1 matches at 7 bases. Germline V gene sequence: CDR1 LNHDA, CDR2 SQIVND (reference sequence). This CDR3 is 14 amino acids long. Trimming took 4 bases from V and 1 from J; bases not matched to a gene: 3.

This clone showed up just once. The chain is built from TRBV29-1 and TRBJ2-3; D is uncertain. Trimming pared 4 bases from V and 0 bases from J, leaving 11 bases between. The length of the CDR3 is 14 residues. Looked up from germline, CDR1 is SQVTM and CDR2 is ANQGSEA. Written as DNA, the CDR3 is TGCAGCGTTGCGTTCAGGTCTAGCACAGATACGCAGTATTTT. The encoded protein is CSVAFRSSTDTQYF.

The rearrangement joins TRBV5-1 to TRBJ1-1; D is unresolved. This CDR3 contains 15 residues. The V gene's germline CDR1 is SGHRS and CDR2 YFSETQ. V was cut by 5 bases and J by 3 bases, with 17 bases left in between. This CDR3 reads CASRRSAGSDTEAFF. Here the CDR3 DNA reads TGCGCCAGCAGACGGTCGGCGGGGTCTGACACTGAAGCTTTCTTT.

CDR3: CASSLGGTAFF. In DNA, the CDR3 is TGTGCCAGCAGCCTGGGGGGTACAGCTTTCTTT. The chain is built from TRBV6-5 and TRBJ1-1; tentatively, D is TRBD1 (5 bases). V lost 6 bases, J lost 10 bases, and 12 bases lay in between. CDR1 and CDR2 from the germline V gene are MNHEY and SVGAGI. CDR3 length equals 11 residues.

This chain connects TRBV6-1 to TRBJ1-5, with 7 bases aligning to TRBD1. The CDR3 extends over 14 amino acids. Germline loops: CDR1 MNHNS, CDR2 SASEGT. V trimming: 5 bases; J trimming: 6 bases; junction bases outside the gene matches: 7. CDR3 sequence reads: CASSSTGDSQPQHF. CDR3 nucleotide sequence: TGTGCCAGCAGTTCCACAGGGGATTCTCAGCCCCAGCATTTT.

There are a few counts of this clone. The chain has TRBV5-1 and TRBJ2-5, with a possible D match to TRBD1 (7 bases). V was cut by 8 bases and J by 2 bases, with 10 bases left in between. The germline V gene has CDR1 SGHRS and CDR2 YFSETQ. The CDR3 is 12 residues long. The DNA for the CDR3 is TGCGCCAGTGCGGGACAGCAAGAGACCCAGTACTTC. This sequence encodes CASAGQQETQYF.

This clone appeared a single time. The V and J genes are TRBV6-5 and TRBJ1-1; 9 bases are a match to TRBD1. Trimming removed 9 bases from V and 5 bases from J; junction bases left unmatched: 13. This CDR3 region has 15 residues. Germline CDR1 and CDR2: MNHEY and SVGAGI. CDR3 DNA sequence: TGTGCCAGTAGCGATGGAAACAGGGGGCAGACTGAAGCTTTCTTT. This sequence encodes CASSDGNRGQTEAFF.

J is TRBJ2-2 and V is TRBV14; D call uncertain. V lost 0 bases and J 6 bases, leaving 5 bases between the germline ends. Per the germline V gene, CDR1 is SGHDN and CDR2 is FVKESK. The CDR3 spans 13 residues. CDR3 protein: CASSQDPAGELFF. CDR3 DNA: TGTGCCAGCAGCCAAGATCCCGCCGGGGAGCTGTTTTTT.

V and J are TRBV4-1 and TRBJ2-1, with D possibly being TRBD1 (5 bases). Germline lookup yields CDR1 MGHRA and CDR2 YSYEKL. The CDR3 covers 14 residues. V lost 3 bases to trimming and J lost 8 bases, with 14 bases between them. The CDR3 nucleotides read TGCGCCAGCAGCCAGGTGGGCAGGGTCTATGAGCAGTTCTTC. Its translation: CASSQVGRVYEQFF.

The rearrangement joins TRBV2 to TRBJ1-5; D is unclear. The CDR3 is made up of 15 amino acids. Deletions cut 6 bases from V and 0 bases from J, with 12 bases between. Germline values: CDR1 SNHLY, CDR2 FYNNEI. The CDR3 coding sequence is TGTGCCAGCAGCCAAGCGGCGGATAGCAATCAGCCCCAGCATTTT. It yields the protein CASSQAADSNQPQHF.

Note on this clone: The DNA is left out, because the CDR3 cannot be placed on it with certainty; the CDR3 is given as TCRdb lists it. The V gene is TRBV18, the J gene TRBJ1-5; TRBD1, as called in the table, went unchecked against the DNA. The CDR3 contains 16 residues when both ends are counted. The germline gives CDR1 KGHSH, CDR2 LQKENI. CDR3 loop: CASSPLWQGPRQPQHF.

The chain combines TRBV28 with TRBJ1-2, with 7 bases lining up with TRBD1. This CDR3 contains 13 residues. The V gene's germline CDR1 is MDHEN and CDR2 SYDVKM. The trim removed 6 bases at V and 4 bases at J, leaving 5 bases unmatched. The CDR3 sequence is CASSQGGSYGYTF. For the CDR3, the DNA is TGTGCCAGCAGCCAGGGGGGATCCTATGGCTACACCTTC.

This sequence joins TRBV6-6 and TRBJ2-1; D possibly corresponds to TRBD2 (5 bases). The CDR3 spans 14 residues. Germline V CDR1 and CDR2: MNHNY, SVGAGI (reference sequence). V was trimmed by 2 bases and J by 8 bases, leaving 13 bases between them. The CDR3 protein is CASSYILVADEQFF. DNA for the CDR3: TGTGCCAGCAGTTACATACTAGTCGCCGATGAGCAGTTCTTC.

This sequence joins TRBV19 and TRBJ1-1; 7 bases line up with TRBD1. Trimming removed 2 bases from V and 3 bases from J; junction bases left unmatched: 0. CDR1 is LNHDA, CDR2 SQIVND, per germline (reference sequence). The CDR3 is made up of 13 amino acids. This CDR3 is CASSITGDTEAFF. CDR3 DNA sequence: TGTGCCAGTAGTATAACAGGGGACACTGAAGCTTTCTTT. Supplemented by reference TRBV19 and TRBJ1-1, the full variable domain reads DGGITQSPKYLFRKEGQNVTLSCEQNLNHDAMYWYRQDPGQGLRLIYYSQIVNDFQKGDIAEGYSVSREKKESFPLTVTSAQKNPTAFYLCASSITGDTEAFFGQGTRLTVV.

The chain has TRBV19 and TRBJ1-2; 7 nucleotides match TRBD1. Per germline, CDR1 LNHDA and CDR2 SQIVND (reference sequence). The CDR3 has 13 amino acids. V trimming: 5 bases; J trimming: 3 bases; junction bases outside the gene matches: 3. Written as DNA, the CDR3 is TGTGCCAGTAGTCCCAGGGGGGACTATGGCTACACCTTC. Its translation: CASSPRGDYGYTF.

This clone showed up just once. J is TRBJ1-6 and V is TRBV2, with D maybe TRBD1 (5 bases). The CDR3 length is 15 residues. Germline lookup yields CDR1 SNHLY and CDR2 FYNNEI. The V and J ends lost 7 bases and 6 bases respectively, with 16 bases between them. This chain's CDR3 is CASTPGGGRNSPLHF. The CDR3, as DNA: TGTGCCAGCACCCCGGGGGGTGGCCGTAATTCACCCCTCCACTTT.

The chain combines TRBV4-1 with TRBJ1-1; D call uncertain. The CDR3 has 16 residues. Germline V gene sequence: CDR1 MGHRA, CDR2 YSYEKL. V shed 4 bases and J shed 3 bases, with 18 bases lying between them. The CDR3 here is CASSPPGLGGHTEAFF. The CDR3 nucleotides read TGCGCCAGCAGCCCGCCTGGACTAGGTGGTCACACTGAAGCTTTCTTT.

The V call is TRBV5-5, the J call TRBJ2-3; 7 bases match TRBD2. CDR1 SGHKS and CDR2 YYEKEE come from the germline V gene (reference sequence). CDR3 length: 16 residues. J was trimmed by 2 bases and V by 1 base; bases with no gene match: 7. The CDR3 loop reads CASSLYRGRVTDTQYF. In nucleotides, the CDR3 is TGTGCCAGCAGCTTGTATCGCGGGAGAGTCACAGATACGCAGTATTTT. Full variable domain (missing parts from reference TRBV5-5 and TRBJ2-3): DAGVTQSPTHLIKTRGQQVTLRCSPISGHKSVSWYQQVLGQGPQFIFQYYEKEERGRGNFPDRFSARQFPNYSSELNVNALLLGDSALYLCASSLYRGRVTDTQYFGPGTRLTVL.

The CDR3 bases are TGTGCCAGCAGCTTAGCGGAGACGGGGAATCAGCCCCAGCATTTT. Its protein product is CASSLAETGNQPQHF. The chain recombines TRBV7-8 with TRBJ1-5; no clear D. CDR1 is SGHVS, CDR2 FQNEAQ, per germline. The germline V and J ends were trimmed by 0 bases and 4 bases, with 10 bases remaining between them. This CDR3 spans 15 amino acids. Drawing the rest from reference TRBV7-8 and TRBJ1-5, the complete variable domain is GAGVSQSPRYKVAKRGQDVALRCDPISGHVSLFWYQQALGQGPEFLTYFQNEAQLDKSGLPSDRFFAERPEGSVSTLKIQRTQQEDSAVYLCASSLAETGNQPQHFGDGTRLSIL.

The chain links TRBV5-1 to TRBJ2-7; D is uncertain. The CDR3 has 13 residues. The germline V and J ends were trimmed by 0 bases and 3 bases, with 7 bases remaining between them. The germline V gene encodes CDR1 SGHRS and CDR2 YFSETQ. CDR3 nucleotide sequence: TGCGCCAGCAGCTTGGCCAATAGCTACGAGCAGTACTTC. It encodes CASSLANSYEQYF.